This T cell receptor (beta chain) was obtained from a study of T cells expressing NK-cell markers. Background on the study: Just one sequenced donor of eight was HCMV-seronegative, while seven were seropositive. Whole-study findings and limits: The CD3+CD56-NKG2C+ fraction of a few donors was likewise dominated by these clonotypes. Six or seven donors carried dominant NKG2C+ clonotypes that made up roughly 1.0-8% of their CD8+ T cells.

Concerning this clonotype: Its specificity is unknown.

This CDR3 contains 15 residues. Germline CDR1 SGHTA, CDR2 FQGNSA. cDNA encoding TCR beta was synthesized via 5'RACE template switching incorporating UMIs. TCRdb reprocessed the 5' RACE reads; each CDR3 protein has one entry and no DNA is given. The table for this sample gives some 410,000 distinct CDR3 sequences. This chain connects TRBV7-2 to TRBJ2-3; TCRdb picks TRBD1, but there is no DNA to check that call. This receptor was obtained from a woman aged 18-69 years in good health. Sequencing was carried out using blood T cells: a sorted CD56 or NKG2C T cell subset, CD4+ or CD8+ T cells, or bulk PBMC T cells (not recorded which). The CDR3 loop reads CASSSQQGWGDTQYF.